The 7 T cell receptor beta chains below come from one sample, sequenced in a study of T cells in Graves' hyperthyroidism and ophthalmopathy. Amplified TCR beta CDR3 regions derived from RNA transcripts. The primer set for the first-round RT-PCR of the TCR CDR3 was HTBI. One entry per CDR3 protein, called by TCRdb with MiXCR from the multiplex PCR reads. The sample has 310,000 or so distinct CDR3 sequences, over 15% seen once; the top ten hold just over 55%. The sample comprised blood. The receptors come from a woman aged 55-75 years with Graves' ophthalmopathy.

There are many counts of this clonotype. The rearrangement uses TRBV12-3 or TRBV12-4 and TRBJ2-5; no firm D call. The CDR3 runs to 13 residues. The ends were cut back, 3 bases at V and 2 bases at J, with 7 bases in the middle. The DNA of the CDR3 is TGTGCCAGCAGTTTCAACTTTCAAGAGACCCAGTACTTC. Protein sequence: CASSFNFQETQYF.

This clonotype came up many times. The gene calls are TRBV7-2 and TRBJ2-2; 8 positions match TRBD2. V lost 1 base to trimming and J lost 1 base; unmatched junction nucleotides: 11. Germline V CDR1 and CDR2: SGHTA, FQGNSA. This CDR3 region has 19 residues. CDR3 protein: CASSLVGETGGLNTGELFF. Here the CDR3 DNA reads TGTGCCAGCAGCTTAGTGGGGGAAACGGGAGGGTTGAACACCGGGGAGCTGTTTTTT. The full variable domain, with the rest looked up from reference TRBV7-2 and TRBJ2-2, is GAGVSQSPSNKVTEKGKDVELRCDPISGHTALYWYRQSLGQGLEFLIYFQGNSAPDKSGLPSDRFSAERTGGSVSTLTIQRTQQEDSAVYLCASSLVGETGGLNTGELFFGEGSRLTVL.

The chain employs TRBV6-2 or TRBV6-3 and TRBJ2-2, with a possible D match to TRBD1 (6 bases). Germline V gene data show CDR1 as MNHEY and CDR2 as SVGEGT. V was cut by 2 bases and J by 0 bases, with 16 bases left in between. The CDR3 runs to 18 residues. The CDR3 reads CASSYLSRGAPNTGELFF. Here the CDR3 DNA reads TGTGCCAGCAGTTACCTTTCCAGGGGAGCGCCGAACACCGGGGAGCTGTTTTTT.

The chain recombines TRBV6-5 with TRBJ2-5; unclear D gene. The CDR3 spans 12 residues. Germline-derived CDR1 and CDR2 are MNHEY and SVGAGI. V was clipped by 1 base and J by 3 bases, with 3 bases between them. CDR3 amino acids: CASSYLEETQYF. CDR3 bases: TGTGCCAGCAGTTACTTGGAAGAGACCCAGTACTTC.

The CDR3 nucleotides are TGTGCCAGCAGCCTAGGGACAGCCAACGAGCAGTACTTC. As protein: CASSLGTANEQYF. This rearrangement joins TRBV11-1 to TRBJ2-7; the match to TRBD1 covers 7 bases. Trimming removed 5 bases from V and 5 bases from J; junction bases left unmatched: 6. The CDR3 has 13 residues. Germline CDR1 reads SGHAT; CDR2 reads FQDESV (reference sequence).

This clonotype was seen many times. The J gene is TRBJ1-2, the V gene TRBV28; 8 positions match TRBD1. This CDR3 is built from 12 residues. V trimming: 8 bases; J trimming: 14 bases; junction bases outside the gene matches: 13. Germline V gives CDR1 MDHEN, CDR2 SYDVKM. This chain's CDR3 is CASQLDRVRRTF. The CDR3 region has the DNA TGTGCCAGCCAGCTGGACAGGGTTCGTCGGACCTTC.

The rearrangement uses TRBV20-1 and TRBJ2-5, with 12 bases matching TRBD2. The germline gives CDR1 DFQATT, CDR2 SNEGSKA (reference sequence). V was clipped by 5 bases and J by 1 base; unmatched bases: 8. This CDR3 comprises 16 residues. Here the CDR3 DNA reads TGCAGTGCTGTAACTAGCGGGAGGATCCTCCAAGAGACCCAGTACTTC. Translation: CSAVTSGRILQETQYF.